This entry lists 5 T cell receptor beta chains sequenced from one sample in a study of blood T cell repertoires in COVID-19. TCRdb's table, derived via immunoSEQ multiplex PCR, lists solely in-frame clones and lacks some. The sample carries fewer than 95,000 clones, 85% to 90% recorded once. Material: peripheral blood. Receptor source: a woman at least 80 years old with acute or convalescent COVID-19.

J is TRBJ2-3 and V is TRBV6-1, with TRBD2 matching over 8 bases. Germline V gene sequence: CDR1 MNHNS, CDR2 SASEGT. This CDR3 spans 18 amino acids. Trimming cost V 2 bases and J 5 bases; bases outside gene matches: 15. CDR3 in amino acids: CASSEPTGSGGSGDTQYF. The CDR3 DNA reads TGTGCCAGCAGTGAACCTACTGGGAGCGGGGGATCGGGAGATACGCAGTATTTT.

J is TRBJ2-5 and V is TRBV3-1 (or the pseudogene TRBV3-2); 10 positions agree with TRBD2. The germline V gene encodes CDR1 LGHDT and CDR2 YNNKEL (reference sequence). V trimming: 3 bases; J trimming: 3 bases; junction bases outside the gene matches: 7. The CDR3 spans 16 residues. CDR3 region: CASSHDVAGGEETQYF. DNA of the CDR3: TGTGCCAGCAGCCATGACGTAGCGGGAGGCGAAGAGACCCAGTACTTC.

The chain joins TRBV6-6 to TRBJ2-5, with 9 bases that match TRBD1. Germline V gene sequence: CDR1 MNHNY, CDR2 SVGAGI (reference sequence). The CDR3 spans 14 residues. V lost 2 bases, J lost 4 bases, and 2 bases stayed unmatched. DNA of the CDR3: TGTGCCAGCAGTTACGCGGGACAGGGAGAGACCCAGTACTTC. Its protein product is CASSYAGQGETQYF.

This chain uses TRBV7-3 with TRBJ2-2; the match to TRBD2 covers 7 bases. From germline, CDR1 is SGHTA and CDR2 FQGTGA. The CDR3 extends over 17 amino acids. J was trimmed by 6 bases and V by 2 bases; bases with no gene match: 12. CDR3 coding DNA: TGTGCCAGCAGCTTACCCCGAGGAAGCGGGGATCCCGGGGAGCTGTTTTTT. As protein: CASSLPRGSGDPGELFF.

This CDR3 reads CAWRRGQTGELFF. The CDR3 DNA is TGTGCCTGGAGACGAGGGCAGACCGGGGAGCTGTTTTTT. V gene TRBV30 combines with J gene TRBJ2-2, with D perhaps TRBD2 (5 bases). The CDR3 sequence is 13 residues long. Trimming left V 3 bases short and J 5 bases short, with 10 bases between. Germline CDR1 and CDR2: GTSNPN and SVGIG (reference sequence).